Sequencing of this TCR beta chain was carried out in a study of early T cells in non-severe SARS-CoV-2 infection. The study, taken as a whole, reports: Missing private and CD4 specificities, VDJdb matching favored anti-spike CD8 responses.

This clonotype was counted a few times. What it recognizes is unknown. In the library, individual cDNA molecules carried attached unique molecular identifiers. TCRdb reprocessed the 5' RACE reads via MiXCR and lists one record per CDR3 protein. The sample lists approximately 49,000 distinct CDR3 sequences; approximately 12% were seen once. This TCR was recovered from an adult who was a healthcare worker with PCR-confirmed SARS-CoV-2 infection or an uninfected control (not recorded which). Sequencing was done on a sample of whole blood.

The CDR3 sequence: CANGMGREKLFF. CDR3 in DNA: TGTGCCAACGGGATGGGGAGAGAAAAACTGTTTTTT. The chain employs TRBV24-1 and TRBJ1-4; D not resolved. The CDR3 consists of 12 residues. CDR1 and CDR2 (germline): KGHDR, SFDVKD. Trimming shortened V by 11 bases and J by 8 bases, and 14 bases separated the two germline ends.